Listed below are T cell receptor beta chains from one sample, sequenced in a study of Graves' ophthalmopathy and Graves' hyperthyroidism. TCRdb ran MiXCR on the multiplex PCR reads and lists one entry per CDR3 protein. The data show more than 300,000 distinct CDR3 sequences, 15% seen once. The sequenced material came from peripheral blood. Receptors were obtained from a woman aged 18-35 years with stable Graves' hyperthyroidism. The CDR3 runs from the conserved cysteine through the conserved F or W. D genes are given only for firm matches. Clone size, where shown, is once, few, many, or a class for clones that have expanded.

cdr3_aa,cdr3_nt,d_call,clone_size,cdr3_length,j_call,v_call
CASSGGTGYTGELFF,TGCGCCAGCAGTGGAGGGACAGGGTATACCGGGGAGCTGTTTTTT,TRBD1,many,15,TRBJ2-2,TRBV10-1
CANRTGRNYGYTF,TGTGCCAACCGGACAGGGAGGAACTATGGCTACACCTTC,TRBD1,few,13,TRBJ1-2,TRBV14
CASSRGVGGAGETQYF,TGTGCCAGTAGTCGTGGAGTCGGGGGCGCAGGAGAGACCCAGTACTTC,.,many,16,TRBJ2-5,TRBV19
CASSSGTGGQYGTGELFF,TGTGCTAGCAGCTCCGGGACAGGGGGGCAGTATGGGACCGGGGAGCTGTTTTTT,TRBD1,medium-sized,18,TRBJ2-2,TRBV7-7
CASGPSGTRVPYEQYF,TGTGCTAGTGGTCCCTCCGGGACTAGGGTTCCCTACGAGCAGTACTTC,TRBD2,many,16,TRBJ2-7,TRBV12-5
CSARDWGMNTEAFF,TGCAGTGCTAGAGATTGGGGCATGAACACTGAAGCTTTCTTT,.,many,14,TRBJ1-1,TRBV20-1
CASSFLGETQYF,TGTGCCAGCAGCTTCCTAGGGGAGACCCAGTACTTC,.,many,12,TRBJ2-5,TRBV7-8
CASSPSGRGQETQYF,TGTGCCAGCAGCCCTAGCGGGCGCGGACAAGAGACCCAGTACTTC,TRBD2,many,15,TRBJ2-5,TRBV5-6
CSALNFGSPLHF,TGCAGTGCACTAAATTTTGGGTCACCCCTCCACTTT,.,few,12,TRBJ1-6,TRBV20-1
CASSLNPGRTGELFF,TGTGCCAGCAGCTTAAACCCGGGGAGGACCGGGGAGCTGTTTTTT,.,many,15,TRBJ2-2,TRBV7-8
CASSLGKGLLREQYF,TGTGCCAGCAGCTTAGGAAAGGGACTCTTGCGCGAGCAGTACTTC,.,few,15,TRBJ2-7,TRBV7-2
CAASDSDMVEETQYF,TGTGCCGCCAGTGACTCCGACATGGTCGAAGAGACCCAGTACTTC,.,many,15,TRBJ2-5,TRBV24-1
CASSYTTLQGSYEQYF,TGTGCCAGCAGTTACACCACCTTACAGGGCTCCTACGAGCAGTACTTC,.,few,16,TRBJ2-7,TRBV6-5
CASTVTGADTEAFF,TGTGCCAGTACCGTGACAGGGGCCGACACTGAAGCTTTCTTT,TRBD1,many,14,TRBJ1-1,TRBV19
CASSTMGPTEQYF,TGTGCCAGCAGTACGATGGGGCCGACGGAGCAGTACTTC,.,few,13,TRBJ2-7,TRBV7-9
CASSIRGPNSPLHF,TGTGCCAGTAGTATTAGGGGGCCGAATTCACCCCTCCACTTT,TRBD1,many,14,TRBJ1-6,TRBV19
CSAMTDSPKGNTIYF,TGCAGTGCCATGACAGATTCCCCAAAAGGGAACACCATATATTTT,.,many,15,TRBJ1-3,TRBV20-1
CASSSLAGAGEQYF,TGTGCCAGCAGCTCCCTAGCGGGGGCGGGGGAGCAGTACTTC,TRBD2,many,14,TRBJ2-7,TRBV12-3/TRBV12-4
CSARDPGGNTIYF,TGCAGTGCTAGAGACCCCGGTGGAAACACCATATATTTT,.,few,13,TRBJ1-3,TRBV20-1
CATQGPTRNQPQHF,TGTGCCACACAGGGGCCGACGCGCAATCAGCCCCAGCATTTT,TRBD1,many,14,TRBJ1-5,TRBV15
CASSPNQGSIQYF,TGTGCCAGCAGTCCGAACCAGGGGAGCATTCAGTACTTC,.,.,13,TRBJ2-4,TRBV6-1
CASSMWDRVYQPQHF,TGTGCCAGTAGTATGTGGGACAGGGTCTATCAGCCCCAGCATTTT,TRBD1,many,15,TRBJ1-5,TRBV19
CATSRDPYTGELFF,TGTGCCACCAGCCGGGACCCCTACACCGGGGAGCTGTTTTTT,.,many,14,TRBJ2-2,TRBV15
CASSILDRNQETQYF,TGTGCCAGTAGTATCCTGGACAGGAATCAAGAGACCCAGTACTTC,TRBD1,many,15,TRBJ2-5,TRBV19
CTSSVRQGQETQYF,TGCACCAGCAGCGTTCGACAGGGGCAAGAGACCCAGTACTTC,TRBD1,.,14,TRBJ2-5,TRBV4-1
CASSLAGRLNTEAFF,TGCGCCAGCAGCTTGGCCGGCAGACTGAACACTGAAGCTTTCTTT,.,.,15,TRBJ1-1,TRBV5-1
CASKARQGMNTEAFF,TGTGCCAGCAAAGCTCGTCAGGGGATGAACACTGAAGCTTTCTTT,.,many,15,TRBJ1-1,TRBV12-3/TRBV12-4
CASSLGPPGDREETQYF,TGTGCCAGCAGTTTGGGGCCCCCGGGGGACAGGGAAGAGACCCAGTACTTC,TRBD1,many,17,TRBJ2-5,TRBV12-3/TRBV12-4
CASRMGNYGYTF,TGTGCCAGCAGAATGGGAAACTATGGCTACACCTTC,.,many,12,TRBJ1-2,TRBV6-5
CATSDPRDLGHIQYF,TGTGCCACCAGTGACCCACGGGACCTAGGGCACATTCAGTACTTC,.,many,15,TRBJ2-4,TRBV24-1
CSAREGAYEQYF,TGCAGTGCTAGGGAGGGGGCCTACGAGCAGTACTTC,.,many,12,TRBJ2-7,TRBV20-1
CATSRDRGGKRTQYF,TGTGCCACCAGCAGAGACAGGGGGGGTAAGAGGACCCAGTACTTC,.,many,15,TRBJ2-5,TRBV15
CASSHAGLAVYEQYF,TGTGCCAGCAGCCACGCGGGACTAGCGGTCTACGAGCAGTACTTC,TRBD2,once,15,TRBJ2-7,TRBV3-1
CASSVNGAGANVLTF,TGTGCCAGCAGCGTAAACGGGGCCGGGGCCAACGTCCTGACTTTC,.,many,15,TRBJ2-6,TRBV9
CASRKGSGELFF,TGTGCCAGCAGAAAGGGGAGCGGGGAGCTGTTTTTT,.,.,12,TRBJ2-2,TRBV28
CASSFRTANTGELFF,TGCGCCAGCAGCTTTCGGACAGCGAACACCGGGGAGCTGTTTTTT,.,many,15,TRBJ2-2,TRBV5-1
CASSILGPPPQHF,TGTGCCAGTAGTATATTGGGTCCTCCGCCCCAGCATTTT,.,many,13,TRBJ1-5,TRBV19
CASSLSSGQLGQTYVQYF,TGTGCCAGCAGCTTATCGAGCGGTCAACTGGGACAGACCTACGTGCAGTACTTC,TRBD1,many,18,TRBJ2-7,TRBV7-8
CASSYSIWAGGDLAPLHF,TGTGCCAGCAGTTACTCAATTTGGGCAGGGGGGGACCTGGCGCCCCTCCACTTT,TRBD1,many,18,TRBJ1-6,TRBV6-5
CASSLTSGGSNTYEQYF,TGTGCCAGCAGCCTAACTAGCGGGGGGTCAAATACCTACGAGCAGTACTTC,TRBD2,many,17,TRBJ2-7,TRBV7-6
CASSQAAGNQPQHF,TGTGCCAGCAGTCAGGCGGCGGGCAATCAGCCCCAGCATTTT,.,many,14,TRBJ1-5,TRBV12-3/TRBV12-4
CASSLIEGGQPQHF,TGTGCCAGCAGTTTAATAGAGGGGGGTCAGCCCCAGCATTTT,.,many,14,TRBJ1-5,TRBV12-3/TRBV12-4
CASSYYSYEQYF,TGTGCCAGCAGTTACTATAGCTACGAGCAGTACTTC,.,few,12,TRBJ2-7,TRBV6-2/TRBV6-3
CASSLVRRHSPLHF,TGTGCCAGCAGCTTAGTCCGTAGGCATTCACCCCTCCACTTT,.,many,14,TRBJ1-6,TRBV7-8
CASSGLGASNQPQHF,TGTGCCAGCAGTGGGTTAGGGGCGAGCAATCAGCCCCAGCATTTT,.,many,15,TRBJ1-5,TRBV6-1
CATSSPIPKVVSTYEQYF,TGTGCCACCAGCAGTCCCATCCCCAAGGTAGTTTCTACCTACGAGCAGTACTTC,.,many,18,TRBJ2-7,TRBV15
CASTPGSATDTQYF,TGTGCCAGCACTCCAGGGAGTGCAACAGATACGCAGTATTTT,.,.,14,TRBJ2-3,TRBV12-3/TRBV12-4
CASSLEGLGTEAFF,TGCGCCAGCAGCTTGGAAGGGTTGGGGACTGAAGCTTTCTTT,.,many,14,TRBJ1-1,TRBV5-1
CASSKYTGELFF,TGTGCCAGTAGTAAATACACCGGGGAGCTGTTTTTT,.,many,12,TRBJ2-2,TRBV19
CASSPPAFTSSYEQYF,TGTGCCAGCAGCCCGCCGGCCTTTACTAGCTCCTACGAGCAGTACTTC,.,many,16,TRBJ2-7,TRBV11-3
CASSFPGRLNTEAFF,TGTGCCAGTAGTTTCCCGGGACGGCTGAACACTGAAGCTTTCTTT,.,many,15,TRBJ1-1,TRBV19
CASSRARMGPYEQYF,TGCGCCAGCAGCAGAGCACGGATGGGGCCCTACGAGCAGTACTTC,.,many,15,TRBJ2-7,TRBV5-1
CASSLTPSGSGANVLTF,TGTGCCAGCAGTTTGACACCTAGCGGGTCTGGGGCCAACGTCCTGACTTTC,TRBD2,.,17,TRBJ2-6,TRBV28
CASGGPGRSTEAFF,TGTGCCAGCGGGGGCCCGGGCCGGAGTACTGAAGCTTTCTTT,.,once,14,TRBJ1-1,TRBV6-1
CASRSRGLETQYF,TGTGCCAGCAGATCGAGGGGGCTAGAGACCCAGTACTTC,TRBD1,many,13,TRBJ2-5,TRBV6-5
CASRRSRNSPLHF,TGTGCCAGCAGGAGGTCAAGGAATTCACCCCTCCACTTT,.,.,13,TRBJ1-6,TRBV25-1
CASSEYIRSLNYEQYF,TGTGCCAGCAGTGAATATATTCGAAGTCTCAACTACGAGCAGTACTTC,.,many,16,TRBJ2-7,TRBV25-1
CASSYSTSRAYEQYF,TGTGCCAGCAGTTACTCGACTAGTCGGGCGTACGAGCAGTACTTC,.,many,15,TRBJ2-7,TRBV6-5